What follows is one TCR beta chain and its context. The antigen is not known. TCRdb independently ran MiXCR on the multiplex PCR reads; one entry per CDR3 protein. The table lists about 230,000 distinct CDR3 sequences, roughly 32% of them singletons. V was clipped by 1 base and J by 8 bases, with 11 bases between them. The CDR3 spans 13 residues. The germline gives CDR1 SGHVS, CDR2 FQNEAQ. Breast cancer patients provided tissue from their axillary draining lymph nodes. The record originates from a study of breast tumors, draining lymph nodes, adjacent tissues. Study-wide findings and caveats: Compared with basal-like, luminal-like tumors shared significantly more repertoire with nontumor tissue. That most tumor T cells come from lymph nodes remained unproven. Data fit most tumor T cells coming from lymph node, expanding in tumor.

This clonotype originated in a female donor with breast cancer. Some clones in this sample may be carry-over from other donors' samples. The sample comprised axillary lymph node tissue. The chain joins TRBV7-8 to TRBJ2-5; no clear D. The CDR3 DNA is TGTGCCAGCAGCTTAGACAGCCACGACACCCAGTACTTC. This encodes CASSLDSHDTQYF.